Sequencing of this TCR beta chain was carried out in a study of control samples from healthy donors and cancer patients. The germline CDR1 and CDR2 sequences are MDHEN and SYDVKM. With 8 bases removed from V and 3 bases from J, the gap between germline ends came to 14 bases. The CDR3 consists of 13 residues. Clones were sequenced by immunoSEQ multiplex PCR, and TCRdb holds only the in-frame ones, with some missing. The sample lists 130,000 or so clones, roughly nine tenths occurring once. This chain joins TRBV28 and TRBJ2-7, with a possible D match to TRBD2 (5 bases). This clonotype originated in a man between 18 and 29 years old in good health. Material for sequencing was blood. CDR3 DNA: TGTGCCAGCGAGGGTAACCGCCACTACGAGCAGTACTTC. Translating it yields CASEGNRHYEQYF.